These 32 T cell receptor beta chains were sequenced from one sample in a study of T cells in Graves' hyperthyroidism and ophthalmopathy. From RNA transcripts, TCR beta CDR3 regions were amplified. A set of HTBI primers served as the primers for a first-round RT-PCR of the TCR CDR3. Via MiXCR, TCRdb re-called the multiplex PCR reads, giving one row per CDR3 protein. The sample carries around 250,000 distinct CDR3 sequences, approximately 23% recorded once. Sequenced sample: blood. The receptors stem from a middle-aged woman with Graves' ophthalmopathy.

V usage is TRBV28 and J usage is TRBJ1-2, with D maybe TRBD1 (6 bases). The CDR3 loop spans 14 amino acids. V lost 5 bases to trimming and J lost 6 bases, with 16 bases between them. CDR1 and CDR2 (germline): MDHEN, SYDVKM. CDR3 sequence: CASSAQGGSDGYTF. The CDR3 region has the DNA TGTGCCAGCAGTGCACAGGGAGGAAGCGATGGCTACACCTTC.

In its sample, this clonotype was seen once. This chain joins TRBV12-3 or TRBV12-4 and TRBJ1-5; 9 bases map to TRBD1. The ends lost 7 bases at V and 7 bases at J; junction bases unmatched: 11. CDR3 length: 15 amino acids. This CDR3 is CASMKGTGLEQPQHF. The CDR3 region has the DNA TGTGCCAGCATGAAGGGGACAGGGTTAGAGCAGCCCCAGCATTTT.

In this sample, this clonotype turned up a few times. The chain combines TRBV5-1 with TRBJ2-5; a possible D gene is TRBD2 (5 bases). Germline V lookup: CDR1 SGHRS, CDR2 YFSETQ. The germline V and J ends were trimmed by 4 bases and 7 bases, with 14 bases remaining between them. The CDR3 totals 13 residues. The CDR3 DNA is TGCGCCAGCAGCGCGGAGCCCCGGGGGACCCAGTACTTC. This translates into CASSAEPRGTQYF.

In nucleotides, the CDR3 is TGTGCCAGCTCACCCCCCCTTAACTCTGGAAACACCATATATTTT. Its protein product is CASSPPLNSGNTIYF. This sequence joins TRBV18 and TRBJ1-3; no reliable D call. From germline, CDR1 is KGHSH and CDR2 LQKENI. There are 15 residues in the CDR3. Trimming cost V 3 bases and J 0 bases, with 9 bases left between them. The complete variable domain, with remaining parts taken from reference TRBV18 and TRBJ1-3, reads NAGVMQNPRHLVRRRGQEARLRCSPMKGHSHVYWYRQLPEEGLKFMVYLQKENIIDESGMPKERFSAEFPKEGPSILRIQQVVRGDSAAYFCASSPPLNSGNTIYFGEGSWLTVV.

This clonotype was seen ten or more times. The chain joins TRBV5-5 to TRBJ1-1; D might be TRBD1 (6 bases). V was pared by 5 bases and J by 3 bases, with 14 bases between. CDR1 is SGHKS, CDR2 YYEKEE, per germline (reference sequence). CDR3 size: 14 residues. This CDR3 is CASSRATGYTEAFF. CDR3 DNA sequence: TGTGCCAGCAGTCGCGCTACAGGGTACACTGAAGCTTTCTTT.

This clonotype was detected ten times or more. The chain couples TRBV7-6 to TRBJ2-5; a possible D gene is TRBD2 (6 bases). The CDR3 totals 16 residues. V shed 3 bases and J shed 0 bases, with 14 bases lying between them. CDR1 and CDR2 from the germline V gene are SGHVS and FNYEAQ. The CDR3 sequence: CASSFSRDSNQETQYF. The DNA of the CDR3 is TGTGCCAGCAGCTTTAGCCGGGACTCTAACCAAGAGACCCAGTACTTC.

The rearrangement links TRBV6-5 to TRBJ1-2; maybe TRBD1 (6 bases). Germline-derived CDR1 and CDR2 are MNHEY and SVGAGI. V lost 2 bases to trimming and J lost 4 bases, with 17 bases between them. The CDR3 loop spans 16 amino acids. The CDR3 is CASSYLRTGGSYGYTF. The CDR3 bases are TGTGCCAGCAGTTACCTCAGGACCGGGGGCTCCTATGGCTACACCTTC.

This clonotype was recorded at least ten times. The chain is built from TRBV15 and TRBJ2-7; TRBD2 aligns across 9 bases. From germline, CDR1 is LNHNV and CDR2 YYDKDF (reference sequence). This CDR3 region has 16 residues. V was pared by 4 bases and J by 4 bases, with 11 bases of the junction left unmatched. The DNA of the CDR3 is TGTGCCACCAGCATTTCAGCGGGAGGAAGTATGTACGAGCAGTACTTC. It codes for CATSISAGGSMYEQYF.

There are many counts of this clonotype. The J gene is TRBJ2-7, the V gene TRBV29-1; 15 bases match TRBD2. The V gene end was trimmed by 1 base and the J gene end by 4 bases; junction bases not matched to a gene: 5. The CDR3 is 16 residues long. In germline, CDR1 is SQVTM, CDR2 ANQGSEA. The CDR3 protein is CSVEGTSGRGPYEQYF. DNA of the CDR3: TGCAGCGTTGAAGGGACTAGCGGGAGGGGGCCTTACGAGCAGTACTTC.

In its sample, this clonotype was seen many times. V and J are TRBV27 and TRBJ2-7, with D perhaps given as TRBD1 or TRBD2 (6 bases each). With 2 bases removed from V and 5 bases from J, the gap between germline ends came to 19 bases. Germline V lookup: CDR1 MNHEY, CDR2 SMNVEV (reference sequence). The CDR3 is made up of 16 amino acids. The CDR3 loop is CASSLSENGGWDEQYF. DNA for the CDR3: TGTGCCAGCAGTTTAAGCGAGAACGGGGGCTGGGACGAGCAGTACTTC.

This clonotype was counted at least ten times. CDR3 nucleotides: TGTGCCTGGAGTGTCCTGGGCGGGGGAGGGGAGCTGTTTTTT. This codes for CAWSVLGGGGELFF. This rearrangement joins TRBV30 to TRBJ2-2; 7 bases are shared with TRBD2. Germline V gene lookup returns CDR1 GTSNPN and CDR2 SVGIG (reference sequence). This CDR3 comprises 14 residues. V dropped 0 bases and J dropped 8; count of bases not matched to a gene: 6.

The CDR3 nucleotides read TGTGCCAGCAGTTTAGGGCCAGGGGCCCAGTACTTC. This encodes CASSLGPGAQYF. V is TRBV12-3 or TRBV12-4 and J is TRBJ2-5; possible D gene TRBD1, 6 bases. The CDR3 is 12 residues long. Between the trimmed V and J ends, which lost 1 base and 9 bases, there was a span of 9 bases.

The chain carries TRBV6-5 and TRBJ2-5; 9 bases are a match to TRBD2. V trimming: 4 bases; J trimming: 7 bases; junction bases outside the gene matches: 10. The CDR3 is made up of 15 amino acids. Germline-derived CDR1 and CDR2 are MNHEY and SVGAGI. CDR3 DNA: TGTGCCAGCAGTTTGCGGGGGGGACCATTTGCGACCCAGTACTTC. Translation: CASSLRGGPFATQYF.

This clonotype was observed many times. The J gene is TRBJ1-2, the V gene TRBV28, with 7 bases aligning to TRBD1. The CDR3 consists of 14 residues. The V segment lost 2 bases and the J segment 2 bases; nucleotides outside the gene matches: 2. CDR1 and CDR2 from the germline V gene are MDHEN and SYDVKM. The CDR3 DNA follows: TGTGCCAGCAGTTTAGTCAGGGGGAACTATGGCTACACCTTC. This translates into CASSLVRGNYGYTF.

This clonotype has a count of ten or more. This CDR3 reads CASSLVTSGFYEQYF. CDR3 in DNA: TGTGCCAGCAGTTTAGTTACTAGCGGATTCTACGAGCAGTACTTC. The rearrangement links TRBV28 to TRBJ2-7, with TRBD2 matching 8 bases. CDR1 is MDHEN and CDR2 is SYDVKM in the germline V gene. This CDR3 contains 15 residues. V shed 2 bases, J shed 3 bases, and the junction held 6 bases outside the gene matches.

This clonotype showed up many times. CDR3 nucleotides: TGTGCCTGGAGTGAACAGCCGCTTTTGGAGACTGAAGCTTTCTTT. It translates to CAWSEQPLLETEAFF. The rearrangement joins TRBV30 to TRBJ1-1; D ambiguous. From germline, CDR1 is GTSNPN and CDR2 SVGIG (reference sequence). V lost 1 base and J lost 5, with 17 bases in between. The CDR3 is 15 residues long.

This clonotype has at least ten counts. The rearrangement uses TRBV24-1 and TRBJ1-5; D is unresolved. Trimming pared 5 bases from V and 1 base from J, leaving 5 bases between. The CDR3 contains 13 residues. Germline V lookup: CDR1 KGHDR, CDR2 SFDVKD. This CDR3 is CATSGGSNQPQHF. The DNA of the CDR3 is TGTGCCACCAGTGGGGGAAGCAATCAGCCCCAGCATTTT.

This clonotype was detected ten times or more. This chain connects TRBV7-3 to TRBJ2-7; 7 bases align to TRBD1. The V gene's germline CDR1 is SGHTA and CDR2 FQGTGA. Trimming took 1 base from V and 6 from J; bases not matched to a gene: 6. CDR3 size: 14 residues. CDR3 sequence reads: CASSLITGVGEQYF. The CDR3 bases are TGTGCCAGCAGCTTAATTACAGGGGTGGGCGAGCAGTACTTC.

This clonotype has just a few counts. The chain carries TRBV9 and TRBJ1-1; maybe TRBD1 (6 bases). The CDR3 has 15 residues. The germline V and J ends were trimmed by 0 bases and 2 bases, with 11 bases remaining between them. The V gene's germline CDR1 is SGDLS and CDR2 YYNGEE. This CDR3 reads CASSVVQGQNTEAFF. The CDR3 DNA reads as TGTGCCAGCAGCGTAGTACAGGGTCAAAACACTGAAGCTTTCTTT. The full variable domain, its missing parts supplied by reference TRBV9 and TRBJ1-1, is DSGVTQTPKHLITATGQRVTLRCSPRSGDLSVYWYQQSLDQGLQFLIQYYNGEERAKGNILERFSAQQFPDLHSELNLSSLELGDSALYFCASSVVQGQNTEAFFGQGTRLTVV.

The chain links TRBV27 to TRBJ2-7; 9 positions match TRBD2. Trimming took 6 bases from V and 0 from J; bases not matched to a gene: 12. In germline, CDR1 is MNHEY, CDR2 SMNVEV (reference sequence). The CDR3 is 17 amino acids. CDR3 residues: CASSLGGLAGPSYEQYF. The CDR3 DNA sequence: TGTGCCAGCAGCTTGGGAGGGCTAGCGGGACCCTCCTACGAGCAGTACTTC.

The rearrangement links TRBV12-3 or TRBV12-4 to TRBJ1-2; 7 bases match TRBD1. The CDR3 has 14 amino acids. J was trimmed by 4 bases and V by 4 bases; bases with no gene match: 6. The DNA for the CDR3 is TGTGCCAGCAGTTCACGTTCAGGGGGCTATGGCTACACCTTC. Translation gives CASSSRSGGYGYTF.

This clonotype was counted only a few times. The chain couples TRBV10-3 to TRBJ2-3, with 9 bases aligning to TRBD2. CDR3 length equals 15 residues. Per germline, CDR1 ENHRY and CDR2 SYGVKD. The ends lost 5 bases at V and 2 bases at J; junction bases unmatched: 5. For the CDR3, the DNA is TGTGCCATCAGTCAGAGACTAGCGGACACAGATACGCAGTATTTT. It codes for CAISQRLADTDTQYF.

This clonotype was counted many times. CDR3 residues: CASSLHGQNYGYTF. For the CDR3, the DNA is TGTGCCAGCAGTTTGCATGGACAGAACTATGGCTACACCTTC. The chain couples TRBV27 to TRBJ1-2, with D maybe TRBD1 (6 bases). The V and J ends lost 3 bases and 2 bases respectively, with 10 bases between them. This CDR3 region has 14 residues. The germline V gene has CDR1 MNHEY and CDR2 SMNVEV (reference sequence).

The V gene is TRBV15, the J gene TRBJ2-7, with a possible D match to TRBD2 (6 bases). Trimming left V 4 bases short and J 2 bases short, with 9 bases between. This CDR3 contains 13 residues. CDR1 and CDR2 from the germline V gene are LNHNV and YYDKDF (reference sequence). The CDR3 DNA follows: TGTGCCACCAGCACCGGGGGACCCTACGAGCAGTACTTC. Translation gives CATSTGGPYEQYF.

This clonotype showed up many times. The chain uses TRBV3-1 and TRBJ1-6; no firm D call. Looked up from germline, CDR1 is LGHDT and CDR2 is YNNKEL (reference sequence). The CDR3 has 14 amino acids. Trimming shortened V by 7 bases and J by 7 bases, and 14 bases separated the two germline ends. CDR3 in amino acids: CASTHRYANSPLHF. The CDR3 nucleotides are TGTGCCAGCACCCATCGTTACGCAAATTCACCCCTCCACTTT. The whole variable domain, filled in from reference TRBV3-1 and TRBJ1-6, reads DTAVSQTPKYLVTQMGNDKSIKCEQNLGHDTMYWYKQDSKKFLKIMFSYNNKELIINETVPNRFSPKSPDKAHLNLHINSLELGDSAVYFCASTHRYANSPLHFGNGTRLTVT.

This rearrangement joins TRBV12-3 or TRBV12-4 to TRBJ1-5; 12 bases line up with TRBD1. The CDR3 loop spans 15 amino acids. V shed 5 bases, J shed 6 bases, and the junction held 5 bases outside the gene matches. This CDR3 reads CASSLPGQGAQPQHF. Here the CDR3 DNA reads TGTGCCAGCAGTCTCCCGGGACAGGGGGCTCAGCCCCAGCATTTT.

The chain couples TRBV10-3 to TRBJ2-5; D remains unclear. Trimming left V 2 bases short and J 7 bases short, with 8 bases between. This CDR3 contains 12 residues. The germline CDR1 and CDR2 sequences are ENHRY and SYGVKD. The chain's CDR3 is CAISEVAATQYF. The CDR3 region has the DNA TGTGCCATCAGTGAGGTTGCCGCGACCCAGTACTTC.

This chain joins TRBV6-5 and TRBJ2-7; perhaps TRBD1 as D (6 bases). The length of the CDR3 is 13 residues. V lost 2 bases and J lost 5, with 10 bases in between. Germline V gene data show CDR1 as MNHEY and CDR2 as SVGAGI. CDR3 sequence reads: CASSYTNRDEQYF. The CDR3 DNA sequence: TGTGCCAGCAGTTACACAAACAGGGACGAGCAGTACTTC.

This clonotype was picked up many times. CDR3 sequence (DNA): TGCGCCAGCAGCCAAGTTGGGACAGGACTTAGTTCACCCCTCCACTTT. Translated: CASSQVGTGLSSPLHF. The chain carries TRBV4-1 and TRBJ1-6; 8 nucleotides match TRBD1. Looked up from germline, CDR1 is MGHRA and CDR2 is YSYEKL. This CDR3 comprises 16 residues. The trim removed 1 base at V and 9 bases at J, leaving 8 bases unmatched.

This chain uses TRBV6-1 with TRBJ1-2; the match to TRBD1 covers 7 bases. The CDR3 covers 14 residues. Germline values: CDR1 MNHNS, CDR2 SASEGT. With 7 bases clipped from V and 8 bases from J, the junction kept 13 bases outside the gene matches. The CDR3 bases are TGTGCCAGCATCCAGGGGGACGCATCGAGGGGCTACACCTTC. Its protein is CASIQGDASRGYTF.

In its sample, this clonotype was seen many times. V gene TRBV4-1 combines with J gene TRBJ1-3, with D maybe TRBD1 (5 bases). V lost 4 bases, J lost 4 bases, and 8 bases lay in between. Germline lookup yields CDR1 MGHRA and CDR2 YSYEKL. The CDR3 covers 13 residues. The DNA for the CDR3 is TGCGCCAGCAGCCGGACAAGGGGAAACACCATATATTTT. Translating gives CASSRTRGNTIYF.

This clonotype was seen many times. J is TRBJ1-2 and V is TRBV5-1, with no clear D. V was pared by 0 bases and J by 2 bases, with 11 bases between. The CDR3 has 15 amino acids. Germline CDR1 and CDR2: SGHRS and YFSETQ. CDR3 DNA sequence: TGCGCCAGCAGCTTGGATGCAGCCACCAACTATGGCTACACCTTC. It specifies CASSLDAATNYGYTF.